What follows is one T cell receptor beta chain and its context. This record belongs to a study of tumor-infiltrating lymphocytes in primary liver carcinoma. Study details: Per sample, productive TCRbeta reads numbered roughly 3.5 to 7.5 million, similar across tissue types.

The CDR3 runs 18 residues. Germline V CDR1 and CDR2: SGHDT, YYEEEE. V shed 4 bases and J 4 bases; nucleotides not matched to a gene: 17. The investigators made TCR beta cDNA from roughly 0.55 ug total RNA, using a constant-region primer. Amplification in three nested multiplex PCR rounds with slightly modified ARM-PCR gave rise to TCR beta libraries. The two initial PCR rounds, about 9 cycles each, used TRBV1-TRBV30 forward and C-beta reverse primers. TCRdb re-called the multiplex PCR reads with MiXCR, one entry per CDR3 protein. The sample has about 210,000 distinct CDR3 sequences; approximately 86% are singletons. Co-extracting RNA and DNA was done with about 18-33 mg of unsorted bulk tissue as input. There were five separate regions sampled from each tumor.

The V and J genes are TRBV5-6 and TRBJ2-1; the match to TRBD2 covers 7 bases. The sequence was obtained from a man aged 35 to 55 with primary liver carcinoma and hepatitis B virus infection. The sequenced sample was tumor tissue from primary liver carcinoma. In DNA form, the CDR3 reads TGTGCCAGCAGCCGGACTAGAGGGAGGCCAAACTCATACAATGAGCAGTTCTTC. Its translation: CASSRTRGRPNSYNEQFF.